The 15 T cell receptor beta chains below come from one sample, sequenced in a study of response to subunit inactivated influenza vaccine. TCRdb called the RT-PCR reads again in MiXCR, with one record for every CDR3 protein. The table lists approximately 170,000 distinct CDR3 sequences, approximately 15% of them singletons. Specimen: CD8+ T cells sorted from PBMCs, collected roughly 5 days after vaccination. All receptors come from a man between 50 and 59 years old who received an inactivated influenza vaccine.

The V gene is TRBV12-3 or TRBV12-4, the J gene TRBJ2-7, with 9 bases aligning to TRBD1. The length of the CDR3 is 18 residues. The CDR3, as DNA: TGTACCCTCAGTTTAGCGCCGGGACAGGGCCTTAGCTCCTACGAGCAGTACTTC. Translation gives CTLSLAPGQGLSSYEQYF.

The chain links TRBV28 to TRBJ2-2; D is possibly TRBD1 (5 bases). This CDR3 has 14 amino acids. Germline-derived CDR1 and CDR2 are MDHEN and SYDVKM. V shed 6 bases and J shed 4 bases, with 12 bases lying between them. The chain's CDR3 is CASRTAPGTGELFF. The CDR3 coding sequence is TGTGCCAGCAGGACAGCTCCAGGCACCGGGGAGCTGTTTTTT.

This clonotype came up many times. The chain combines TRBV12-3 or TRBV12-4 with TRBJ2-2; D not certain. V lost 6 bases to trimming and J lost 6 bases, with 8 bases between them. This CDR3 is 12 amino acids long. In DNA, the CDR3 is TGTGCCAGCAGGTCCCTCGCCGGGGAGCTGTTTTTT. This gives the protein CASRSLAGELFF.

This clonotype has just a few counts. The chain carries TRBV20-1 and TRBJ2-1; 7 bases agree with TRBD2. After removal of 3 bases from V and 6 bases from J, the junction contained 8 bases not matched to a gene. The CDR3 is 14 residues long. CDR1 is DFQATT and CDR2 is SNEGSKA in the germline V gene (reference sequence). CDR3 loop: CSASVGLGVNEQFF. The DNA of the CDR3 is TGCAGTGCTAGTGTAGGACTAGGAGTCAATGAGCAGTTCTTC.

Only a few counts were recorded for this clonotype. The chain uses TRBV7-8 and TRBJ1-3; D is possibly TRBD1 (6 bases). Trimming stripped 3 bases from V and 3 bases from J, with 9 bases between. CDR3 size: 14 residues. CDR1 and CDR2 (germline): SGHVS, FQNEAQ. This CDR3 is CASSFSGDGNTIYF. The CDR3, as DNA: TGTGCCAGCAGCTTCTCAGGGGATGGAAACACCATATATTTT.

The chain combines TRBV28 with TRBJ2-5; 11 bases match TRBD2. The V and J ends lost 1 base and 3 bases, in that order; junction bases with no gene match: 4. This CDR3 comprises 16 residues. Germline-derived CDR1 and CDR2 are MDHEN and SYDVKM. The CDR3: CASSLLGTSGKETQYF. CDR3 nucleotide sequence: TGTGCCAGCAGTTTATTAGGGACTAGCGGAAAAGAGACCCAGTACTTC.

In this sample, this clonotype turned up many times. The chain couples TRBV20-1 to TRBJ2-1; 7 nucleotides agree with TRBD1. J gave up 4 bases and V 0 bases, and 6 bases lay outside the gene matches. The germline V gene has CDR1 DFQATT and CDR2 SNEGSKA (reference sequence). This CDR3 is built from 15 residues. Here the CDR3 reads CSARDVGQDYNEQFF. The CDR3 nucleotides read TGCAGTGCTAGAGATGTCGGACAGGATTACAATGAGCAGTTCTTC.

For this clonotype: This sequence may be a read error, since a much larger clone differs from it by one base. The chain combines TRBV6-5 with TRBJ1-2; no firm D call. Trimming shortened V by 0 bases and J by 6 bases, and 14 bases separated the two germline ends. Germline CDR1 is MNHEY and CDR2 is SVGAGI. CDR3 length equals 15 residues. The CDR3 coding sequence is TGTGCCAGCAGTTACTCTGGCAATCTCTCCCATGGCTACACCTTC. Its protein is CASSYSGNLSHGYTF.

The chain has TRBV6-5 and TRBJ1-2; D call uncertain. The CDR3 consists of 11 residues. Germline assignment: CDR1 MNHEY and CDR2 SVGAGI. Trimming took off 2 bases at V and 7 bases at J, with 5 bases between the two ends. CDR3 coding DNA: TGTGCCAGCAGTTACGGGTTTGGCTACACCTTC. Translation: CASSYGFGYTF.

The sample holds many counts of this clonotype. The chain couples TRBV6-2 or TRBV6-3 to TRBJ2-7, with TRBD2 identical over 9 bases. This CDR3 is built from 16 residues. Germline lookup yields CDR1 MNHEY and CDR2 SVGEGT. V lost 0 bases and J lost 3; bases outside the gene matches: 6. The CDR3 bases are TGTGCCAGCAGTTACTCGAAAATAGCGGGGGACTACGAGCAGTACTTC. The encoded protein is CASSYSKIAGDYEQYF.

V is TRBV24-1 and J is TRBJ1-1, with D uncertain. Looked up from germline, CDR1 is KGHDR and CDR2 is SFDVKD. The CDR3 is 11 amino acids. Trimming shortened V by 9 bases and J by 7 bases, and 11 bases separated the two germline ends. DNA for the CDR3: TGTGCCACCGAACGCTCAGGTGAAGCTTTCTTT. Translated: CATERSGEAFF.

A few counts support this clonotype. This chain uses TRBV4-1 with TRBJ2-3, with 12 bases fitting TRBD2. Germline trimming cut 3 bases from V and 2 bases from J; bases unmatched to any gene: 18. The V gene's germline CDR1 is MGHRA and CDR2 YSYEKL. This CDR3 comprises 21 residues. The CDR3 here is CASSQRTIPSGGAVDTDTQYF. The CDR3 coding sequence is TGCGCCAGCAGCCAGCGAACGATTCCTAGCGGGGGGGCGGTCGACACAGATACGCAGTATTTT.

CDR3 sequence reads: CATGKDIVNTEAFF. The CDR3 region has the DNA TGTGCCACCGGGAAGGACATCGTGAACACTGAAGCTTTCTTT. V usage is TRBV12-3 or TRBV12-4 and J usage is TRBJ1-1, with D maybe TRBD1 (5 bases). Trimming cost V 10 bases and J 0 bases, with 15 bases left between them. The CDR3 runs 14 residues.

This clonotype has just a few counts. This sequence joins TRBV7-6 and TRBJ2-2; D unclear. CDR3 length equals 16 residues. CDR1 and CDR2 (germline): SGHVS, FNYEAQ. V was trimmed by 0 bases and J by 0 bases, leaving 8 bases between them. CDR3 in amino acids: CASSLASAANTGELFF. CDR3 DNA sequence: TGTGCCAGCAGCTTAGCTTCGGCGGCGAACACCGGGGAGCTGTTTTTT.

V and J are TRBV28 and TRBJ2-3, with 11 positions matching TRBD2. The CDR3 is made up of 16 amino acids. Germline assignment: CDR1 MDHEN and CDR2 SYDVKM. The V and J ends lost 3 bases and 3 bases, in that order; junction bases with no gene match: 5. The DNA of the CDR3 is TGTGCCAGCAGTTTGATGGCTAGCGGGGGGACAGATACGCAGTATTTT. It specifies CASSLMASGGTDTQYF.